What follows describes a single TCR beta chain. Its antigen is not identified. Healthy individuals of Caucasian origin from Russia, aged about 6 to 100, served as donors. Combining a sample-barcoded 5' primer with a J-beta primer mix, a second PCR ran for roughly 6 to 12 cycles. With 12 random nucleotides, a template-switch adaptor tagged each individual cDNA molecule. TCRdb re-called the 5' RACE reads through MiXCR, storing one row per CDR3 protein. The sample gives some 1,000,000 distinct CDR3 sequences, 25% of which show up once; around 0.75% is in the top ten. This CDR3 contains 14 residues. With V trimmed by 5 bases and J by 2 bases, 3 bases remained unmatched. Germline V gene data show CDR1 as SGHTA and CDR2 as FQGNSA. The data originate from a study of blood T cells in healthy people across ages. Study outcomes and limitations: Researchers judged that diversity estimates from one million T cells fell short of true values.

These data were likewise used in another study, on T cells of mothers and their children. That study reports: Each mother gave over 8 million TCR beta CDR3 reads; each child, about 3 million.

The gene calls are TRBV7-2 and TRBJ1-5; 7 bases line up with TRBD1. The specimen sequenced was blood. This receptor was obtained from a girl aged 2 to 10 in good health. CDR3 sequence: CASSDRVRNQPQHF. DNA for the CDR3: TGTGCCAGCAGCGACAGGGTTCGCAATCAGCCCCAGCATTTT. Supplemented by reference TRBV7-2 and TRBJ1-5, the full variable domain reads GAGVSQSPSNKVTEKGKDVELRCDPISGHTALYWYRQSLGQGLEFLIYFQGNSAPDKSGLPSDRFSAERTGGSVSTLTIQRTQQEDSAVYLCASSDRVRNQPQHFGDGTRLSIL.